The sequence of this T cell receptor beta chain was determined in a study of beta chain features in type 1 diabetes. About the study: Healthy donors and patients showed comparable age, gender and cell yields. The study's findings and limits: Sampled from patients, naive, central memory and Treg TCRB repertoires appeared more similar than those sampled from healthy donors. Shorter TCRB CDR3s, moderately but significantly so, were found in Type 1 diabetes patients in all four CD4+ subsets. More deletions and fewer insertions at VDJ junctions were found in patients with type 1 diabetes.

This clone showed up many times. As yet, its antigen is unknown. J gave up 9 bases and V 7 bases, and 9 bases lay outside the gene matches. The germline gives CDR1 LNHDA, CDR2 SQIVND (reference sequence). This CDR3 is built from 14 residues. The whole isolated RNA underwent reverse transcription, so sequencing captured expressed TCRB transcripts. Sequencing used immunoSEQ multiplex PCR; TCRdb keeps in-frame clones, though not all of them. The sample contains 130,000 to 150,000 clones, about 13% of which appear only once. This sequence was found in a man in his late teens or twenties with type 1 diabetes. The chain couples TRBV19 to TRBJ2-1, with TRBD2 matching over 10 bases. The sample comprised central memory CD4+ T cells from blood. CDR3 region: CASTPQRGGTEQFF. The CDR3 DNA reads TGTGCCAGTACCCCCCAGCGGGGGGGCACTGAGCAGTTCTTC.